These 28 T cell receptor beta chains came from one sample sequenced in a study of vaccination effects on CD4 cells after COVID-19. No antigen has been identified for these receptors. Cells that had been cultured for less than eleven days were the source of isolated CD4+ T cells. Sequencing used immunoSEQ multiplex PCR; TCRdb keeps in-frame clones, though not all of them. The table has 70,000 or so clones, roughly four fifths seen once; the top ten hold under 2.5%. The sample was CD4+ T cells from PBMCs cultured without peptide, taken before COVID-19 vaccination. The receptors derive from a human donor who received a COVID-19 vaccine.

J is TRBJ1-4 and V is TRBV5-4; a possible D gene is TRBD1 (5 bases). The CDR3 runs to 15 residues. Germline V gene lookup returns CDR1 SGHNT and CDR2 YYREEE (reference sequence). V lost 5 bases to trimming and J lost 8 bases, with 19 bases between them. Written as DNA, the CDR3 is TGTGCCAGCAGTCTGGGGGGATCATTACAGGAAAAACTGTTTTTT. Amino acids: CASSLGGSLQEKLFF. The full variable domain, its missing parts supplied by reference TRBV5-4 and TRBJ1-4, is ETGVTQSPTHLIKTRGQQVTLRCSSQSGHNTVSWYQQALGQGPQFIFQYYREEENGRGNFPPRFSGLQFPNYSSELNVNALELDDSALYLCASSLGGSLQEKLFFGSGTQLSVL.

This clone was observed a few times. The chain links TRBV6-6 to TRBJ1-4; D may be TRBD1 (6 bases). The CDR3 length is 14 residues. CDR1 and CDR2 from the germline V gene are MNHNY and SVGAGI (reference sequence). The germline V and J ends were trimmed by 8 bases and 0 bases, with 10 bases remaining between them. As DNA, the CDR3 is TGTGCCAGCGCCGAGGGGGCAACTAATGAAAAACTGTTTTTT. This translates into CASAEGATNEKLFF.

The rearrangement joins TRBV5-6 to TRBJ2-7; 7 bases agree with TRBD1. The germline V gene has CDR1 SGHDT and CDR2 YYEEEE. With V trimmed by 1 base and J by 2 bases, 3 bases remained unmatched. The CDR3 spans 14 residues. The CDR3 reads CASSLNQGAYEQYV. Written as DNA, the CDR3 is TGTGCCAGCAGCTTGAACCAGGGGGCCTACGAGCAGTACGTC.

V gene TRBV3-1 (or the pseudogene TRBV3-2) combines with J gene TRBJ1-6, with D hard to call. CDR3 length: 14 residues. Trimming stripped 2 bases from V and 9 bases from J, with 11 bases between. The V gene's germline CDR1 is LGHDT and CDR2 YNNKEL (reference sequence). CDR3 sequence reads: CASSQFSTGSPLHF. CDR3 DNA sequence: TGTGCCAGCAGCCAATTTTCCACTGGTTCACCCCTCCACTTT.

This sequence joins TRBV7-2 and TRBJ1-5; no firm D call. The germline V and J ends were trimmed by 4 bases and 2 bases, with 12 bases remaining between them. The V gene's germline CDR1 is SGHTA and CDR2 FQGNSA. This CDR3 contains 15 residues. Here the CDR3 DNA reads TGTGCCAGCAGCTCAGATCCTTTCGGCAATCAGCCCCAGCATTTT. It is translated as CASSSDPFGNQPQHF.

This clone was seen only a few times. The chain joins TRBV24-1 to TRBJ2-3; maybe TRBD1 (5 bases). CDR3 length: 15 residues. With 5 bases removed from V and 2 bases from J, the gap between germline ends came to 13 bases. Germline V CDR1 and CDR2: KGHDR, SFDVKD. The CDR3 loop reads CATSVGSGHTDTQYF. DNA for the CDR3: TGTGCCACCAGTGTAGGGTCTGGACACACAGATACGCAGTATTTT.

The J gene is TRBJ2-5, the V gene TRBV5-1; D not certain. CDR3 length equals 13 residues. V dropped 0 bases and J dropped 2 bases, with 5 bases sitting between them. Germline V gives CDR1 SGHRS, CDR2 YFSETQ. Here the CDR3 DNA reads TGCGCCAGCAGCTTGGGGCCGCAAGAGACCCAGTACTTC. It translates to CASSLGPQETQYF.

This clone was seen a single time. The chain has TRBV19 and TRBJ2-1; perhaps D is TRBD1 or TRBD2 (5 bases each). The CDR3 extends over 14 amino acids. V lost 3 bases to trimming and J lost 4 bases, with 10 bases between them. Germline V CDR1 and CDR2: LNHDA, SQIVND (reference sequence). Here the CDR3 DNA reads TGTGCCAGTAGTATGGGACGGCCGTACAATGAGCAGTTCTTC. Its translation is CASSMGRPYNEQFF.

The genes are TRBV6-5 and TRBJ2-5; tentatively, D is TRBD1 (6 bases). Germline CDR1 reads MNHEY; CDR2 reads SVGAGI. The CDR3 sequence is 14 residues long. V lost 7 bases and J lost 0, with 12 bases in between. The CDR3 sequence: CASKRGSDQETQYF. Here the CDR3 DNA reads TGTGCCAGCAAGAGGGGGAGCGACCAAGAGACCCAGTACTTC.

This clone is categorized as medium-sized. The chain recombines TRBV2 with TRBJ2-7; 12 bases are a match to TRBD1. Germline CDR1 SNHLY, CDR2 FYNNEI. The CDR3 runs 14 residues. V dropped 7 bases and J dropped 4; count of bases not matched to a gene: 5. This CDR3 is CASTRDRGPYEQYV. The CDR3 nucleotides are TGTGCCAGCACTAGGGACAGGGGGCCGTACGAGCAGTACGTC.

V and J are TRBV7-2 and TRBJ2-1; a weak D match, TRBD1 (5 bases). V lost 0 bases and J 2 bases, leaving 8 bases between the germline ends. This CDR3 has 15 amino acids. Per the germline V gene, CDR1 is SGHTA and CDR2 is FQGNSA. CDR3 sequence reads: CASSLARGPYNEQFF. CDR3 coding DNA: TGTGCCAGCAGCTTAGCAAGGGGCCCCTACAATGAGCAGTTCTTC.

The J gene is TRBJ1-6, the V gene TRBV9; D might be TRBD1 (5 bases). V shed 0 bases and J shed 7 bases, with 11 bases lying between them. Germline V CDR1 and CDR2: SGDLS, YYNGEE. The CDR3 contains 15 residues. This CDR3 is CASSVGGVMNSPLHF. In DNA, the CDR3 is TGTGCCAGCAGCGTAGGGGGGGTTATGAATTCACCCCTCCACTTT.

The V gene is TRBV28, the J gene TRBJ2-3, with D unresolved. The germline V and J ends were trimmed by 6 bases and 7 bases, with 20 bases remaining between them. The CDR3 contains 15 residues. Germline lookup yields CDR1 MDHEN and CDR2 SYDVKM. CDR3 sequence reads: CASRPTTTGLYTQYF. CDR3 bases: TGTGCCAGCAGGCCCACTACAACCGGTTTATATACGCAGTATTTT.

The chain carries TRBV4-2 and TRBJ1-4; D might be TRBD1 (6 bases). CDR1 is LGHNA and CDR2 is YNFKEQ in the germline V gene. V lost 6 bases, J lost 7 bases, and 21 bases lay in between. CDR3 length: 16 residues. In DNA, the CDR3 is TGTGCCAGCAGTCCCTCCCCCGACAGGCGGGCTGAAAAACTGTTTTTT. Amino acids: CASSPSPDRRAEKLFF.

The genes are TRBV19 and TRBJ2-1; 10 bases match TRBD1. CDR1 and CDR2 from the germline V gene are LNHDA and SQIVND (reference sequence). The V gene end was trimmed by 2 bases and the J gene end by 9 bases; junction bases not matched to a gene: 7. The length of the CDR3 is 15 residues. Here the CDR3 reads CASSIRDRGFGEQFF. CDR3 DNA: TGTGCCAGTAGTATAAGGGACAGGGGCTTCGGTGAGCAGTTCTTC.

This chain uses TRBV6-2 or TRBV6-3 with TRBJ2-5, with 8 bases lining up with TRBD2. Germline CDR1 and CDR2: MNHEY and SVGEGT. V was pared by 3 bases and J by 3 bases, with 0 bases of the junction left unmatched. CDR3 length equals 13 residues. The CDR3 spells CASSYSGEETQYF. The CDR3 DNA is TGTGCCAGCAGTTATAGCGGGGAAGAGACCCAGTACTTC.

The chain uses TRBV5-1 and TRBJ2-3; 7 bases line up with TRBD2. Germline-derived CDR1 and CDR2 are SGHRS and YFSETQ. V lost 4 bases to trimming and J lost 0 bases; unmatched junction nucleotides: 17. The CDR3 sequence is 19 residues long. The CDR3 sequence is CASSKIRTGGSLSTDTQYF. Here the CDR3 DNA reads TGCGCCAGCAGCAAAATCCGTACCGGGGGGTCCCTCAGCACAGATACGCAGTATTTT.

As concerns this clone: An end of the junction differs from the germline gene, which may be a read error. This chain connects TRBV5-6 to TRBJ1-3, with 10 positions matching TRBD1. Germline V lookup: CDR1 SGHDT, CDR2 YYEEEE. CDR3 length: 16 amino acids. The CDR3 nucleotides read TGTGCCGGCAGCAGCTTGGGACAGGGGAGCGGAAACACCATATATTTT. Its translation is CAGSSLGQGSGNTIYF.

The rearrangement joins TRBV5-6 to TRBJ2-7, with D tentatively TRBD1 (6 bases). The CDR3 sequence is 13 residues long. Per germline, CDR1 SGHDT and CDR2 YYEEEE. Trimming cost V 2 bases and J 3 bases, with 9 bases left between them. CDR3 in DNA: TGTGCCAGCAGCTTAGGACAGAGCTACGAGCAGTACGTC. Amino acids: CASSLGQSYEQYV.

The DNA for the CDR3 is TGTGCCAGCAGCGTAAGGGCAGGGCTCTTGGAGACCCAGTACTTC. This encodes CASSVRAGLLETQYF. The J gene is TRBJ2-5, the V gene TRBV9; possible D gene TRBD1, 5 bases. V was pared by 1 base and J by 5 bases, with 15 bases between. This CDR3 spans 15 amino acids. Germline V gives CDR1 SGDLS, CDR2 YYNGEE. The full variable domain, with the rest looked up from reference TRBV9 and TRBJ2-5, is DSGVTQTPKHLITATGQRVTLRCSPRSGDLSVYWYQQSLDQGLQFLIQYYNGEERAKGNILERFSAQQFPDLHSELNLSSLELGDSALYFCASSVRAGLLETQYFGPGTRLLVL.

The sample holds a few counts of this clone. V is TRBV6-5 and J is TRBJ1-4; D not certain. This CDR3 has 10 amino acids. Per the germline V gene, CDR1 is MNHEY and CDR2 is SVGAGI. Trimming took 7 bases from V and 10 from J, leaving 7 bases between them. The CDR3 coding sequence is TGTGCCAGCAATCAAGGAAAACTGTTTTTT. This encodes CASNQGKLFF.

The chain links TRBV6-6 to TRBJ2-3; 12 positions match TRBD2. Germline trimming cut 2 bases from V and 7 bases from J; bases unmatched to any gene: 7. The CDR3 loop spans 16 amino acids. Germline V gives CDR1 MNHNY, CDR2 SVGAGI (reference sequence). CDR3 loop: CASSYGPSGGANTQYF. CDR3 nucleotides: TGTGCCAGCAGTTACGGCCCTAGCGGGGGGGCAAATACGCAGTATTTT.

This chain uses TRBV6-5 with TRBJ1-2, with 7 bases matching TRBD1. The CDR3 spans 14 residues. Germline-derived CDR1 and CDR2 are MNHEY and SVGAGI. Germline trimming cut 0 bases from V and 7 bases from J; bases unmatched to any gene: 5. CDR3 DNA: TGTGCCAGCAGTTACTCCAGGACAGGAAGTGGCTACACCTTC. Amino acids: CASSYSRTGSGYTF.

The chain uses TRBV4-3 and TRBJ2-4; a weak D match, TRBD2 (5 bases). V gave up 4 bases and J gave up 3 bases, with 13 bases separating them. This CDR3 is 15 amino acids long. Germline CDR1 LGHNA, CDR2 YSLEER. The CDR3 nucleotides read TGCGCCAGCAGCCCGTCCGGGGTGGGCAAAAACATTCAGTACTTC. Residues: CASSPSGVGKNIQYF.

This chain uses TRBV19 with TRBJ2-3; D may be TRBD1 (6 bases). V lost 3 bases and J 1 base, leaving 11 bases between the germline ends. There are 15 residues in the CDR3. Germline loops: CDR1 LNHDA, CDR2 SQIVND (reference sequence). CDR3 DNA sequence: TGTGCCAGTAGTATGAGGGACACACGCACAGATACGCAGTATTTT. This gives the protein CASSMRDTRTDTQYF. Full variable domain (missing parts from reference TRBV19 and TRBJ2-3): DGGITQSPKYLFRKEGQNVTLSCEQNLNHDAMYWYRQDPGQGLRLIYYSQIVNDFQKGDIAEGYSVSREKKESFPLTVTSAQKNPTAFYLCASSMRDTRTDTQYFGPGTRLTVL.

The chain has TRBV19 and TRBJ2-7; no clear D. This CDR3 comprises 17 residues. V dropped 5 bases and J dropped 1 base, with 21 bases sitting between them. Germline V CDR1 and CDR2: LNHDA, SQIVND (reference sequence). The CDR3 nucleotides are TGTGCCAGTAGTCTGATTGGGTCGAGTCACGGGTCCTACGAGCAGTACGTC. It specifies CASSLIGSSHGSYEQYV.

The chain combines TRBV28 with TRBJ2-2, with 8 positions matching TRBD1. The germline CDR1 and CDR2 sequences are MDHEN and SYDVKM. With 4 bases clipped from V and 4 bases from J, the junction kept 2 bases outside the gene matches. This CDR3 spans 14 amino acids. The CDR3 region has the DNA TGTGCCAGCAGTTACGGACAGGGCACCGGGGAGCTGTTTTTT. Amino acid sequence: CASSYGQGTGELFF.

The chain couples TRBV10-1 to TRBJ2-1, with 8 bases identical to TRBD1. The CDR3 length is 14 residues. Trimming at V came to 6 bases and at J to 6 bases, leaving 7 bases not matched to a gene. Looked up from germline, CDR1 is WNHNN and CDR2 is SYGVQD (reference sequence). CDR3 protein: CASSYRQGSNEQFF. The CDR3 nucleotides are TGCGCCAGCAGCTACCGACAGGGGAGCAATGAGCAGTTCTTC.